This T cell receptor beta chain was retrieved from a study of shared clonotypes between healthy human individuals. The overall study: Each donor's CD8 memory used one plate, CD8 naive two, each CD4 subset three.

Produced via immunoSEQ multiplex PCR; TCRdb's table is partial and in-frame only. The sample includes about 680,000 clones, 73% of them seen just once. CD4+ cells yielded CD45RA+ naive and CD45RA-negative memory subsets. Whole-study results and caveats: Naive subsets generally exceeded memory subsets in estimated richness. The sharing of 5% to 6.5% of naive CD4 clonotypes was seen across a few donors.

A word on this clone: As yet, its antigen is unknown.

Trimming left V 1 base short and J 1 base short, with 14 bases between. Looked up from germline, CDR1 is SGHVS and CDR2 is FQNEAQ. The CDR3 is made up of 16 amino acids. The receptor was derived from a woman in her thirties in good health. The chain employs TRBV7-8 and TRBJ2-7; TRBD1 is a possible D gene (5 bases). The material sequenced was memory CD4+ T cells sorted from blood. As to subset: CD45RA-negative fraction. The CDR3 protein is CASSLEGAFRSYEQYF. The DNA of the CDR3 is TGTGCCAGCAGCTTAGAAGGGGCTTTCAGGTCCTACGAGCAGTACTTC.